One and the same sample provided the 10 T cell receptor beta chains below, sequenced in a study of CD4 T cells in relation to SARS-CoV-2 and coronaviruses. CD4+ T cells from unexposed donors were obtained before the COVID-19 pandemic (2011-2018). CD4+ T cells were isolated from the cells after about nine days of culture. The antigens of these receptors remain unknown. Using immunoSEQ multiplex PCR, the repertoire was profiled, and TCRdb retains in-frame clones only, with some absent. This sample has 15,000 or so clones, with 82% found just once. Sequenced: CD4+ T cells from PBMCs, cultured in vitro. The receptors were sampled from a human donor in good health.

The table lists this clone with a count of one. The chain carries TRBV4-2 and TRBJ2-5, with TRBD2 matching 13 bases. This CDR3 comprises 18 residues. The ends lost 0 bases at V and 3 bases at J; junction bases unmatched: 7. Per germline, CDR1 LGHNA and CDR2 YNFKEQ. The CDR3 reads CASSQELGTSGREETQYF. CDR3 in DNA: TGTGCCAGCAGCCAAGAATTGGGTACTAGCGGGAGGGAAGAGACCCAGTACTTC.

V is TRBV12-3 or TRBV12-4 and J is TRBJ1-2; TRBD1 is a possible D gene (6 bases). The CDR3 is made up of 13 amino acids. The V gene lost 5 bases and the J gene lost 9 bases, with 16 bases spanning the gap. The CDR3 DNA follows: TGTGCCAGCAGTCCCACAGGGACGGTAAGCTACACCTTC. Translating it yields CASSPTGTVSYTF.

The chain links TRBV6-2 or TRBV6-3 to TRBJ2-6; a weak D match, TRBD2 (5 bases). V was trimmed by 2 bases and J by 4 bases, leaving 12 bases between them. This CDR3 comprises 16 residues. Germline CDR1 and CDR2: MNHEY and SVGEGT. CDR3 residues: CASSYVWGAGANVLTF. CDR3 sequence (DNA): TGTGCCAGCAGTTACGTTTGGGGAGCCGGGGCCAACGTCCTGACTTTC.

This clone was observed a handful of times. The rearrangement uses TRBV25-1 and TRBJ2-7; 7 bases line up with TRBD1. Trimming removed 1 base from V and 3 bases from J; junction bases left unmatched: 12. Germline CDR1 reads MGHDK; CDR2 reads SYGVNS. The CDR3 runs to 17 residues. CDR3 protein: CASSELQYRGDYYEQYF. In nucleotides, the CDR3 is TGTGCCAGCAGTGAATTACAGTACAGGGGCGACTACTACGAGCAGTACTTC.

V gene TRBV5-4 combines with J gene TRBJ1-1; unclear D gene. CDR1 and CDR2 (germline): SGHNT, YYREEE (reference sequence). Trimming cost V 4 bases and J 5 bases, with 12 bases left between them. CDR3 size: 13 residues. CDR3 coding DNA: TGTGCCAGCAGCCGTGGTCCGAGGACTGAAGCTTTCTTT. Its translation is CASSRGPRTEAFF. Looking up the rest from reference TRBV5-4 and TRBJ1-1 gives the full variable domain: ETGVTQSPTHLIKTRGQQVTLRCSSQSGHNTVSWYQQALGQGPQFIFQYYREEENGRGNFPPRFSGLQFPNYSSELNVNALELDDSALYLCASSRGPRTEAFFGQGTRLTVV.

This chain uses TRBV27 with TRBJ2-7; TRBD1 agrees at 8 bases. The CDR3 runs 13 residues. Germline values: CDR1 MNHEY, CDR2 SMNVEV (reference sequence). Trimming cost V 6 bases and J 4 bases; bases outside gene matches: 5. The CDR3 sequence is CASSQTGEYEQYF. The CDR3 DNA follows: TGTGCCAGCAGCCAGACAGGGGAGTACGAGCAGTACTTC.

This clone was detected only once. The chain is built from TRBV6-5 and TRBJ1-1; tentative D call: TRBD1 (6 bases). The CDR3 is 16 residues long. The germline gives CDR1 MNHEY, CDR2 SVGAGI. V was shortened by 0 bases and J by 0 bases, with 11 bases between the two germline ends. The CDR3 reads CASSYSRTAVNTEAFF. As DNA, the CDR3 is TGTGCCAGCAGTTACTCGAGGACAGCCGTGAACACTGAAGCTTTCTTT.

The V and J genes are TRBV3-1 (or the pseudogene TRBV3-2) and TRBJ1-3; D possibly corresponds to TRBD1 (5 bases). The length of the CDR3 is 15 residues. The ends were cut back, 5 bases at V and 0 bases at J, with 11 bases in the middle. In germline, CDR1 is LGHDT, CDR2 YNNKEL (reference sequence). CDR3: CASSSDRLSGNTIYF. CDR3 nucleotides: TGTGCCAGCAGCTCCGACAGACTCTCTGGAAACACCATATATTTT.

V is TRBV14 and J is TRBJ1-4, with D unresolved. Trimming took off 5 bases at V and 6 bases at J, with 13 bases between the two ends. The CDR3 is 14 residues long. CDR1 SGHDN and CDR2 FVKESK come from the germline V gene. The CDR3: CASSSRLYDEKLFF. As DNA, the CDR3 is TGTGCCAGCAGCTCGAGGCTCTACGATGAAAAACTGTTTTTT. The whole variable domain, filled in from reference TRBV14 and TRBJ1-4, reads EAGVTQFPSHSVIEKGQTVTLRCDPISGHDNLYWYRRVMGKEIKFLLHFVKESKQDESGMPNNRFLAERTGGTYSTLKVQPAELEDSGVYFCASSSRLYDEKLFFGSGTQLSVL.

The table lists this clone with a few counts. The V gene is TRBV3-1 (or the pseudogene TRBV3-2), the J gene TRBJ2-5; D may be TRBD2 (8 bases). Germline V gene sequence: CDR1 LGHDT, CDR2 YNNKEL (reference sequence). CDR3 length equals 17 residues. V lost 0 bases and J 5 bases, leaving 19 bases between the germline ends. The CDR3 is CASSQDRGGGRSETQYF. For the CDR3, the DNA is TGTGCCAGCAGCCAAGATCGAGGGGGCGGGAGGAGCGAGACCCAGTACTTC.